This T cell receptor beta chain was identified in a study of blood T cell repertoires in COVID-19. Study summary: COVID-19 samples, acute and convalescent, were from the United States, Italy and Spain. The analysed material was cDNA or gDNA that came from T cells, B-cell-depleted T cells, or PBMCs.

Patients from Seattle were sampled longitudinally, starting during active infection. This clone appeared a few times. The CDR3 is 13 amino acids. In germline, CDR1 is SEHNR, CDR2 FQNEAQ (reference sequence). V gave up 5 bases and J gave up 2 bases, with 9 bases separating them. In the source study's methods: The assay estimated nucleated cells by amplifying reference gene primers. Using immunoSEQ multiplex PCR, the repertoire was profiled, and TCRdb retains in-frame clones only, with some absent. That table gives V, J and clone size, and the DNA gave D and trimming. The data hold 50,000 to 60,000 clones, with 80% to 85% observed a single time.

The source of this sequence is an elderly man with COVID-19, enrolled during active disease. Sequencing was performed on peripheral blood. The V gene is TRBV7-9, the J gene TRBJ1-2; possible D gene TRBD1, 6 bases. The CDR3 sequence: CASSQGTNYGYTF. As DNA, the CDR3 is TGTGCCAGCAGCCAGGGGACGAACTATGGCTACACCTTC.